One and the same sample provided the 13 T cell receptor beta chains below, sequenced in a study of blood T cell repertoires in COVID-19. Sequencing used immunoSEQ multiplex PCR; TCRdb keeps in-frame clones, though not all of them. The sample lists fewer than 350,000 clones, approximately 81% occurring once. Sequences were obtained from peripheral blood. These receptors originate from a woman aged 55-75 years with active or convalescent COVID-19.

V and J are TRBV7-9 and TRBJ2-2, with TRBD2 matching 13 bases. Trimming took 4 bases from V and 4 from J; bases not matched to a gene: 9. Germline V gives CDR1 SEHNR, CDR2 FQNEAQ (reference sequence). The CDR3 runs 18 residues. CDR3 protein: CASSSIPGLAGRTGELFF. The CDR3 region has the DNA TGTGCCAGCAGCTCTATTCCGGGACTAGCGGGGCGCACCGGGGAGCTGTTTTTT.

The chain is built from TRBV5-1 and TRBJ1-5; TRBD1 agrees at 8 bases. Germline V lookup: CDR1 SGHRS, CDR2 YFSETQ. The CDR3 loop spans 16 amino acids. Trimming cost V 4 bases and J 0 bases; bases outside gene matches: 6. CDR3 loop: CASSPWGQDSNQPQHF. The CDR3 DNA is TGCGCCAGCAGCCCGTGGGGACAGGATAGCAATCAGCCCCAGCATTTT.

Only one count was recorded for this clone. The chain combines TRBV19 with TRBJ1-5, with D tentatively TRBD1 (6 bases). CDR3 length equals 14 residues. CDR1 and CDR2 from the germline V gene are LNHDA and SQIVND (reference sequence). The germline V and J ends were trimmed by 7 bases and 4 bases, with 14 bases remaining between them. CDR3 sequence: CASTVAGVNQPQHF. CDR3 DNA: TGTGCCAGTACAGTGGCAGGGGTAAATCAGCCCCAGCATTTT.

The chain couples TRBV19 to TRBJ1-2; 7 nucleotides match TRBD1. Germline V gene data show CDR1 as LNHDA and CDR2 as SQIVND (reference sequence). CDR3 length: 14 amino acids. After removal of 7 bases from V and 5 bases from J, the junction contained 10 bases not matched to a gene. The CDR3 loop reads CASTRDSLGYGYTF. The CDR3 nucleotides are TGTGCCAGTACCCGGGACAGTTTGGGGTATGGCTACACCTTC.

This chain links TRBV5-6 with TRBJ1-6, with D perhaps matching TRBD1 (6 bases). CDR1 and CDR2 (germline): SGHDT, YYEEEE. V gave up 4 bases and J gave up 9 bases, with 14 bases separating them. The CDR3 runs to 14 residues. CDR3 region: CASSLQGTSSPLHF. The CDR3 region has the DNA TGTGCCAGCAGCCTACAGGGTACTAGTTCACCCCTCCACTTT.

This clone was seen more than once but under ten times. The chain is built from TRBV4-3 and TRBJ2-1, with TRBD1 matching 7 bases. The CDR3 runs 14 residues. Germline assignment: CDR1 LGHNA and CDR2 YSLEER. J gave up 4 bases and V 6 bases, and 6 bases lay outside the gene matches. In nucleotides, the CDR3 is TGCGCCAGCAGTCACCGGGACAGTTACAATGAGCAGTTCTTC. Its protein product is CASSHRDSYNEQFF.

This chain uses TRBV20-1 with TRBJ2-7; no clear D. Trimming stripped 3 bases from V and 4 bases from J, with 7 bases between. The CDR3 covers 11 residues. CDR1 DFQATT and CDR2 SNEGSKA come from the germline V gene (reference sequence). CDR3 DNA: TGCAGTGCTAGCAGGAATTACGAGCAGTACTTC. It encodes CSASRNYEQYF.

This clone appeared a single time. This sequence joins TRBV6-4 and TRBJ2-2; 10 nucleotides align to TRBD2. There are 15 residues in the CDR3. The V gene end was trimmed by 4 bases and the J gene end by 6 bases; junction bases not matched to a gene: 5. CDR1 and CDR2 from the germline V gene are MRHNA and SNTAGT. For the CDR3, the DNA is TGTGCCAGCAGTGTGGAGCTAGCGGGGGCCGGGGAGCTGTTTTTT. It encodes CASSVELAGAGELFF.

In the case of this clone: An end of the junction does not agree with germline; a read error may underlie this. V usage is TRBV7-7 and J usage is TRBJ2-5; 9 bases map to TRBD2. Germline V gene lookup returns CDR1 SSHAT and CDR2 FNYEAQ (reference sequence). This CDR3 spans 15 amino acids. CDR3: CASSPFGGGEETQYF. CDR3 coding DNA: TGTGCTAGCAGCCCCTTTGGCGGGGGGGAAGAGACCCAGTACTTC.

The chain couples TRBV27 to TRBJ2-5, with TRBD2 identical over 11 bases. CDR3 length: 16 residues. V shed 8 bases and J 3 bases; nucleotides not matched to a gene: 11. Germline values: CDR1 MNHEY, CDR2 SMNVEV (reference sequence). CDR3 residues: CASSTPGTSGKETQYF. CDR3 nucleotides: TGTGCCAGCTCTACCCCGGGGACTAGCGGAAAAGAGACCCAGTACTTC.

The chain couples TRBV2 to TRBJ2-5, with 7 bases lining up with TRBD2. Trimming removed 5 bases from V and 1 base from J; junction bases left unmatched: 10. Germline CDR1 and CDR2: SNHLY and FYNNEI. This CDR3 spans 16 amino acids. In nucleotides, the CDR3 is TGTGCCAGCAGTCCTTCCGGGGGGATTCTCCAAGAGACCCAGTACTTC. Its protein product is CASSPSGGILQETQYF.

A single count supports this clone. The chain carries TRBV11-1 and TRBJ2-7; 9 bases map to TRBD2. Germline V CDR1 and CDR2: SGHAT, FQDESV (reference sequence). The CDR3 contains 15 residues. After removal of 6 bases from V and 1 base from J, the junction contained 7 bases not matched to a gene. CDR3: CASSQAGGESYEQYF. DNA of the CDR3: TGTGCCAGCAGTCAGGCGGGGGGGGAATCCTACGAGCAGTACTTC.

In its sample, this clone was seen once. The chain recombines TRBV29-1 with TRBJ2-1; a possible D gene is TRBD2 (6 bases). CDR1 and CDR2 from the germline V gene are SQVTM and ANQGSEA. With 7 bases removed from V and 6 bases from J, the gap between germline ends came to 16 bases. The CDR3 runs 13 residues. CDR3 in DNA: TGCAGCGCCAACCGACTAGTCCCCAATGAGCAGTTCTTC. This sequence encodes CSANRLVPNEQFF.